The 31 T cell receptor beta chains presented below share a single source sample, sequenced in a study of blood T cell repertoires in COVID-19. Some clones are missing from TCRdb's copy, which holds only in-frame ones; the method was immunoSEQ multiplex PCR. Among approximately 300,000 clones listed, about 92% were seen once. Material for sequencing was PBMCs or T cells enriched from blood (not recorded which). The receptors here all came from a woman under 40 who had recovered from COVID-19.

In its sample, this clone was seen once. This chain connects TRBV27 to TRBJ2-7; perhaps TRBD1 as D (6 bases). In germline, CDR1 is MNHEY, CDR2 SMNVEV (reference sequence). This CDR3 has 12 residues. The V gene lost 4 bases and the J gene lost 6 bases, with 10 bases spanning the gap. The CDR3 sequence is CASSSSGVEQYF. CDR3 in DNA: TGTGCCAGCAGTTCCTCAGGGGTCGAGCAGTACTTC.

This chain joins TRBV15 and TRBJ1-6; D possibly corresponds to TRBD1 (6 bases). V lost 5 bases and J 4 bases, leaving 15 bases between the germline ends. Germline V gene lookup returns CDR1 LNHNV and CDR2 YYDKDF (reference sequence). The CDR3 has 16 amino acids. This CDR3 is CATSRTTGPYNSPLHF. Here the CDR3 DNA reads TGTGCCACCAGCCGGACCACAGGGCCTTATAATTCACCCCTCCACTTT.

The chain recombines TRBV27 with TRBJ1-2; TRBD1 agrees at 7 bases. V shed 8 bases and J 4 bases; nucleotides not matched to a gene: 16. Germline lookup yields CDR1 MNHEY and CDR2 SMNVEV (reference sequence). CDR3 size: 16 residues. The DNA for the CDR3 is TGTGCCAGCGGGACCGGGACAGCCATAAGGAGCTATGGCTACACCTTC. Translation gives CASGTGTAIRSYGYTF.

This chain links TRBV28 with TRBJ1-2; TRBD1 matches at 11 bases. Germline CDR1 MDHEN, CDR2 SYDVKM. Germline trimming cut 5 bases from V and 6 bases from J; bases unmatched to any gene: 14. The CDR3 contains 17 residues. The CDR3 nucleotides read TGTGCCAGCAGTCCCTTAACCGGGACAGGGGGTGAGGATGGCTACACCTTC. The encoded protein is CASSPLTGTGGEDGYTF.

The V call is TRBV19, the J call TRBJ1-1, with D possibly TRBD1 on 5 matching bases. There are 14 residues in the CDR3. V gave up 4 bases and J gave up 2 bases, with 11 bases separating them. Germline-derived CDR1 and CDR2 are LNHDA and SQIVND (reference sequence). The DNA of the CDR3 is TGTGCCAGTAGTACGGTGGGGGGTAACACTGAAGCTTTCTTT. It encodes CASSTVGGNTEAFF.

The V and J genes are TRBV12-3 or TRBV12-4 and TRBJ1-1; D is unresolved. This CDR3 has 10 residues. Between the trimmed V and J ends, which lost 6 bases and 6 bases, there was a span of 5 bases. CDR3 nucleotide sequence: TGTGCCAGCAGAGGAGCTGAAGCTTTCTTT. Translating gives CASRGAEAFF.

A remark on this clone: Within the sample, other DNA sequences also encode this same CDR3. DNA for the CDR3: TGCGCCAGCAGCCAAGATTCCAGCGGGCCCTACGAGCAGTACTTC. Protein: CASSQDSSGPYEQYF. V gene TRBV4-3 combines with J gene TRBJ2-7, with D tentatively TRBD2 (6 bases). V shed 0 bases and J shed 2 bases, with 11 bases lying between them. Germline assignment: CDR1 LGHNA and CDR2 YSLEER. CDR3 length equals 15 residues.

This sequence joins TRBV11-2 and TRBJ1-5; 11 bases map to TRBD1. CDR3 length: 18 amino acids. V shed 2 bases, J shed 1 base, and the junction held 7 bases outside the gene matches. The germline V gene has CDR1 SGHAT and CDR2 FQNNGV. DNA for the CDR3: TGTGCCAGCAGCTTATCTCCGGGGACAGGGGGGAGCAATCAGCCCCAGCATTTT. Translating it yields CASSLSPGTGGSNQPQHF. The full variable domain, its missing parts supplied by reference TRBV11-2 and TRBJ1-5, is EAGVAQSPRYKIIEKRQSVAFWCNPISGHATLYWYQQILGQGPKLLIQFQNNGVVDDSQLPKDRFSAERLKGVDSTLKIQPAKLEDSAVYLCASSLSPGTGGSNQPQHFGDGTRLSIL.

This sequence joins TRBV4-3 and TRBJ2-7; no clear D gene. V lost 0 bases and J lost 3, with 12 bases in between. The CDR3 is 15 residues long. CDR1 LGHNA and CDR2 YSLEER come from the germline V gene. CDR3 in DNA: TGCGCCAGCAGCCAAGATTCATACAGCTACTACGAGCAGTACTTC. As protein: CASSQDSYSYYEQYF.

The V gene is TRBV19, the J gene TRBJ1-2; 7 positions agree with TRBD1. Germline values: CDR1 LNHDA, CDR2 SQIVND (reference sequence). CDR3 length equals 15 residues. Losses at the gene ends were 6 bases for V and 6 bases for J; bases not matched to a gene: 13. This CDR3 is CASRADRQGLNGYTF. The CDR3 nucleotides read TGTGCCAGTAGGGCAGACCGACAGGGTTTGAATGGCTACACCTTC.

The gene calls are TRBV13 and TRBJ1-6, with D tentatively TRBD1 (5 bases). Trimming shortened V by 2 bases and J by 6 bases, and 5 bases separated the two germline ends. The CDR3 extends over 13 amino acids. Per the germline V gene, CDR1 is PRHDT and CDR2 is FYEKMQ (reference sequence). CDR3 region: CASSLQGNSPLHF. In DNA form, the CDR3 reads TGTGCCAGCAGCTTACAGGGTAATTCACCCCTCCACTTT. Drawing the rest from reference TRBV13 and TRBJ1-6, the complete variable domain is AAGVIQSPRHLIKEKRETATLKCYPIPRHDTVYWYQQGPGQDPQFLISFYEKMQSDKGSIPDRFSAQQFSDYHSELNMSSLELGDSALYFCASSLQGNSPLHFGNGTRLTVT.

The chain couples TRBV5-4 to TRBJ1-1, with D perhaps TRBD1 (5 bases). V was pared by 4 bases and J by 0 bases, with 16 bases between. Germline CDR1 and CDR2: SGHNT and YYREEE (reference sequence). The length of the CDR3 is 16 residues. The CDR3 sequence: CASSRGGGGMNTEAFF. The CDR3 DNA reads as TGTGCCAGCAGCCGCGGGGGTGGAGGAATGAACACTGAAGCTTTCTTT.

The rearrangement uses TRBV5-5 and TRBJ2-2; a possible D gene is TRBD1 (6 bases). Trimming took 4 bases from V and 4 from J, leaving 8 bases between them. This CDR3 has 13 amino acids. The germline V gene encodes CDR1 SGHKS and CDR2 YYEKEE (reference sequence). This chain's CDR3 is CASSQGPTGELFF. CDR3 DNA: TGTGCCAGCAGCCAGGGGCCCACCGGGGAGCTGTTTTTT.

The chain employs TRBV6-5 and TRBJ2-1; TRBD2 matches at 7 bases. Germline values: CDR1 MNHEY, CDR2 SVGAGI. This CDR3 has 14 amino acids. J gave up 11 bases and V 8 bases, and 15 bases lay outside the gene matches. The CDR3: CASRGGRYEAKQFF. CDR3 coding DNA: TGTGCCAGCCGGGGAGGGCGGTACGAGGCCAAGCAGTTCTTC.

This chain links TRBV5-4 with TRBJ2-1; 9 nucleotides agree with TRBD1. The J segment lost 2 bases and the V segment lost 5 bases, leaving 5 bases of the junction unmatched. CDR1 SGHNT and CDR2 YYREEE come from the germline V gene (reference sequence). The CDR3 length is 15 residues. CDR3 in amino acids: CASRKQGAPYNEQFF. CDR3 bases: TGTGCCAGCAGAAAACAGGGGGCCCCCTACAATGAGCAGTTCTTC.

This clone was counted once. This chain links TRBV12-3 or TRBV12-4 with TRBJ1-5, with D unresolved. V dropped 6 bases and J dropped 2 bases, with 8 bases sitting between them. This CDR3 is 13 amino acids long. The CDR3 nucleotides read TGTGCCAGCAGCCCGAGGGGCAATCAGCCCCAGCATTTT. Amino acids: CASSPRGNQPQHF.

The chain carries TRBV7-3 and TRBJ1-2; perhaps TRBD1 as D (6 bases). The CDR3 length is 13 residues. The V end was cut by 5 bases, the J end by 7 bases, with 14 bases between. Germline CDR1 is SGHTA and CDR2 is FQGTGA. The CDR3, as DNA: TGTGCCAGCAGCATACAGGGACGGGCTGGCTACACCTTC. It codes for CASSIQGRAGYTF.

The chain uses TRBV7-3 and TRBJ2-3; a weak D match, TRBD1 (5 bases). V lost 3 bases to trimming and J lost 0 bases, with 7 bases between them. This CDR3 has 14 amino acids. The germline V gene encodes CDR1 SGHTA and CDR2 FQGTGA. Written as DNA, the CDR3 is TGTGCCAGCAGCTTGAGACAGAGCACAGATACGCAGTATTTT. This encodes CASSLRQSTDTQYF.

The CDR3 reads CANTDSYNEQFF. In nucleotides, the CDR3 is TGTGCCAACACAGACTCCTACAATGAGCAGTTCTTC. The chain is built from TRBV6-5 and TRBJ2-1; the D is unclear. Per the germline V gene, CDR1 is MNHEY and CDR2 is SVGAGI. The CDR3 extends over 12 amino acids. V lost 10 bases and J 0 bases, leaving 7 bases between the germline ends.

The rearrangement links TRBV28 to TRBJ2-1; tentatively, D is TRBD2 (6 bases). The CDR3 spans 15 residues. Germline lookup yields CDR1 MDHEN and CDR2 SYDVKM. The germline V and J ends were trimmed by 8 bases and 0 bases, with 14 bases remaining between them. The CDR3 DNA reads TGTGCCAGCCGGGAGCGACTTGGCTCCTACAATGAGCAGTTCTTC. Amino acid sequence: CASRERLGSYNEQFF.

The V gene is TRBV19, the J gene TRBJ2-7, with 12 nucleotides matching TRBD2. V was pared by 9 bases and J by 4 bases, with 7 bases of the junction left unmatched. Looked up from germline, CDR1 is LNHDA and CDR2 is SQIVND (reference sequence). This CDR3 spans 14 amino acids. For the CDR3, the DNA is TGTGCCAGCCTAGCGGGAGGGCCCTCGTACGAGCAGTACTTC. Translation gives CASLAGGPSYEQYF. The entire variable domain, with the rest obtained from reference TRBV19 and TRBJ2-7, is as follows: DGGITQSPKYLFRKEGQNVTLSCEQNLNHDAMYWYRQDPGQGLRLIYYSQIVNDFQKGDIAEGYSVSREKKESFPLTVTSAQKNPTAFYLCASLAGGPSYEQYFGPGTRLTVT.

This chain uses TRBV2 with TRBJ2-1, with 8 bases that match TRBD2. CDR3 length: 15 amino acids. Trimming cost V 5 bases and J 4 bases; bases outside gene matches: 7. The germline V gene encodes CDR1 SNHLY and CDR2 FYNNEI. The CDR3 nucleotides are TGTGCCAGCAGTCAGACGGGACTAGATTACAATGAGCAGTTCTTC. This codes for CASSQTGLDYNEQFF.

The chain has TRBV28 and TRBJ2-7, with 9 nucleotides matching TRBD1. This CDR3 has 17 amino acids. V lost 1 base and J lost 2; bases outside the gene matches: 9. Looked up from germline, CDR1 is MDHEN and CDR2 is SYDVKM. The DNA of the CDR3 is TGTGCCAGCAGTTTATTTGGGGGACAGGGATTTACCTACGAGCAGTACTTC. It encodes CASSLFGGQGFTYEQYF.

The chain combines TRBV6-2 or TRBV6-3 with TRBJ1-5; TRBD1 might be the D (6 bases). V lost 5 bases and J 6 bases, leaving 14 bases between the germline ends. The CDR3 runs 14 residues. The germline CDR1 and CDR2 sequences are MNHEY and SVGEGT. In DNA form, the CDR3 reads TGTGCCAGCAGTACCAGGGGAGAAGGTCAGCCCCAGCATTTT. Its protein product is CASSTRGEGQPQHF.

V and J are TRBV12-3 or TRBV12-4 and TRBJ1-2, with a possible D match to TRBD1 (5 bases). V dropped 3 bases and J dropped 8 bases, with 13 bases sitting between them. This CDR3 contains 13 residues. The CDR3 sequence: CASSFLREGGYTF. For the CDR3, the DNA is TGTGCCAGCAGTTTTCTCAGGGAAGGGGGCTACACCTTC.

V is TRBV4-1 and J is TRBJ2-7; 7 bases match TRBD1. The CDR3 runs to 15 residues. Germline V gene data show CDR1 as MGHRA and CDR2 as YSYEKL. Trimming cost V 4 bases and J 2 bases; bases outside gene matches: 8. CDR3 region: CASSLQLGGPYEQYF. CDR3 bases: TGCGCCAGCAGCCTCCAATTAGGGGGCCCCTACGAGCAGTACTTC.

This CDR3 reads CASSSLAGGPQTQYF. DNA of the CDR3: TGTGCCAGCAGCTCCCTAGCGGGAGGGCCCCAGACGCAGTATTTT. V is TRBV3-1 (or the pseudogene TRBV3-2) and J is TRBJ2-3; 12 positions agree with TRBD2. The CDR3 covers 15 residues. Germline CDR1 LGHDT, CDR2 YNNKEL (reference sequence). Unmatched junction bases numbered 9, after V lost 5 bases and J lost 9 bases.

The chain is built from TRBV6-5 and TRBJ1-2, with unresolved D. Germline values: CDR1 MNHEY, CDR2 SVGAGI. The CDR3 is 13 amino acids. V was clipped by 5 bases and J by 5 bases, with 12 bases between them. CDR3 DNA: TGTGCCAGCAGTCCCATAACTCCGTATGGCTACACCTTC. This encodes CASSPITPYGYTF.

The V call is TRBV10-3, the J call TRBJ2-1, with D unclear. CDR3 length equals 13 residues. CDR1 is ENHRY, CDR2 SYGVKD, per germline. V was cut by 6 bases and J by 5 bases, with 11 bases left in between. CDR3: CAIRYPTNNEQFF. The CDR3 nucleotides are TGTGCCATCAGGTATCCCACTAACAATGAGCAGTTCTTC.

This chain links TRBV6-5 with TRBJ2-5; a possible D gene is TRBD2 (5 bases). Germline V gene lookup returns CDR1 MNHEY and CDR2 SVGAGI. This CDR3 is built from 13 residues. The germline V and J ends were trimmed by 7 bases and 4 bases, with 13 bases remaining between them. CDR3 in DNA: TGTGCCAGCAACCCGGGGTCCGTAGAGACCCAGTACTTC. Protein sequence: CASNPGSVETQYF.

The rearrangement links TRBV29-1 to TRBJ2-7, with TRBD1 identical over 8 bases. CDR1 and CDR2 (germline): SQVTM, ANQGSEA. The V segment lost 5 bases and the J segment 7 bases; nucleotides outside the gene matches: 4. CDR3 length equals 11 residues. The CDR3 DNA is TGCAGCGTTTCCGACAGGGGAGAGCAGTACTTC. It encodes CSVSDRGEQYF.